This T cell receptor beta chain was identified during a study of blood T cell repertoires in COVID-19. The ends were cut back, 2 bases at V and 7 bases at J, with 8 bases in the middle. In germline, CDR1 is SEHNR, CDR2 FQNEAQ (reference sequence). This CDR3 is built from 13 residues. The data were produced by immunoSEQ multiplex PCR, yet TCRdb's version contains in-frame clones alone and is incomplete. The sample gives some 80,000 clones, 87% of which show up once; around 3% is in the top ten. The count of this clone is one. The rearrangement uses TRBV7-9 and TRBJ2-2; no reliable D call. The source of this sequence is a woman in her forties or fifties with active or convalescent COVID-19. The sample was peripheral blood. The CDR3 sequence: CASSLSGIGELFF. The DNA for the CDR3 is TGTGCCAGCAGCTTATCCGGTATCGGGGAGCTGTTTTTT.